The 24 T cell receptor beta chains below all came from one sample that was sequenced in a study of T cell changes during pregnancy in multiple sclerosis. Data came from immunoSEQ multiplex PCR; TCRdb stores just in-frame clones and leaves some out. This sample has around 57,000 clones, with about 92% found just once. This sample comprised peripheral blood, obtained in the third trimester of pregnancy. Receptors were obtained from a female donor in good health, enrolled as a control in a pregnancy study.

The V and J genes are TRBV30 and TRBJ1-1; TRBD1 might be the D (5 bases). V dropped 0 bases and J dropped 0 bases, with 5 bases sitting between them. Germline V gene sequence: CDR1 GTSNPN, CDR2 SVGIG (reference sequence). The CDR3 sequence is 13 residues long. The CDR3 DNA follows: TGTGCCTGGAGTGTACAGGTGAACACTGAAGCTTTCTTT. It yields the protein CAWSVQVNTEAFF.

The chain links TRBV28 to TRBJ1-4; TRBD1 matches 7 bases. CDR3 length equals 14 residues. The germline CDR1 and CDR2 sequences are MDHEN and SYDVKM. After removal of 2 bases from V and 5 bases from J, the junction contained 2 bases not matched to a gene. This CDR3 reads CASSLIQGNEKLFF. The CDR3 coding sequence is TGTGCCAGCAGTTTAATACAGGGGAATGAAAAACTGTTTTTT.

The chain joins TRBV7-9 to TRBJ1-1, with a tentative D call TRBD1 (6 bases). V dropped 5 bases and J dropped 3 bases, with 13 bases sitting between them. The CDR3 has 14 residues. CDR1 and CDR2 (germline): SEHNR, FQNEAQ (reference sequence). The CDR3 DNA is TGTGCCAGCAGCCTTCGGGGACACCACACTGAAGCTTTCTTT. Its protein is CASSLRGHHTEAFF.

V and J are TRBV19 and TRBJ2-7, with D possibly TRBD1 on 5 matching bases. Trimming stripped 6 bases from V and 3 bases from J, with 12 bases between. The germline V gene encodes CDR1 LNHDA and CDR2 SQIVND (reference sequence). This CDR3 region has 13 residues. CDR3 sequence reads: CASSPGSYYEQYF. In DNA, the CDR3 is TGTGCCAGTAGCCCAGGGTCCTACTACGAGCAGTACTTC.

The rearrangement uses TRBV15 and TRBJ2-2, with TRBD1 identical over 9 bases. Germline CDR1 LNHNV, CDR2 YYDKDF (reference sequence). The trim removed 8 bases at V and 2 bases at J, leaving 9 bases unmatched. This CDR3 has 16 amino acids. CDR3 region: CATVKGGQGNTGELFF. Written as DNA, the CDR3 is TGTGCCACCGTGAAGGGGGGACAGGGTAACACCGGGGAGCTGTTTTTT.

The rearrangement uses TRBV10-3 and TRBJ2-1; 9 nucleotides align to TRBD2. Trimming took 9 bases from V and 6 from J; bases not matched to a gene: 6. The CDR3 is made up of 13 amino acids. Germline CDR1 reads ENHRY; CDR2 reads SYGVKD. As DNA, the CDR3 is TGTGCCATTATAGCGGGAGTAGGCAATGAGCAGTTCTTC. Protein: CAIIAGVGNEQFF.

Remarks on this clone: The sample has other DNA sequences that encode this CDR3 too. This rearrangement joins TRBV5-4 to TRBJ2-5, with D unclear. Trimming pared 1 base from V and 2 bases from J, leaving 6 bases between. Germline V gene lookup returns CDR1 SGHNT and CDR2 YYREEE (reference sequence). The CDR3 extends over 13 amino acids. The DNA for the CDR3 is TGTGCCAGCAGCTTGCCAGGTCAAGAGACCCAGTACTTC. The encoded protein is CASSLPGQETQYF.

The chain is built from TRBV2 and TRBJ1-2, with 7 nucleotides matching TRBD1. Germline lookup yields CDR1 SNHLY and CDR2 FYNNEI. This CDR3 is 14 amino acids long. Trimming cost V 11 bases and J 3 bases; bases outside gene matches: 12. This chain's CDR3 is CAYTNRGSYYGYTF. The CDR3 DNA follows: TGTGCCTATACGAACAGGGGCTCCTACTATGGCTACACCTTC.

The chain employs TRBV6-1 and TRBJ2-3; D unclear. The germline V gene has CDR1 MNHNS and CDR2 SASEGT. CDR3 length equals 14 residues. V was trimmed by 2 bases and J by 0 bases, leaving 6 bases between them. This chain's CDR3 is CASSETVSTDTQYF. The CDR3 coding sequence is TGTGCCAGCAGTGAAACAGTCAGCACAGATACGCAGTATTTT.

Comments on this clone: A read error may account for a junction end that differs from germline. The chain employs TRBV6-5 and TRBJ1-4; 7 positions agree with TRBD1. Per the germline V gene, CDR1 is MNHEY and CDR2 is SVGAGI. The CDR3 extends over 12 amino acids. The CDR3 nucleotides are TGTGCCAGCAGTTACTCCCTAGGGACAGAGTATTTT. Translated, it gives CASSYSLGTEYF.

V and J are TRBV10-2 and TRBJ2-7, with TRBD2 matching over 9 bases. The junction had 10 bases not matched to a gene; V was cut back by 5 bases and J by 5 bases. The V gene's germline CDR1 is WSHSY and CDR2 SAAADI. The CDR3 length is 15 residues. As DNA, the CDR3 is TGCGCCAGCAGTCCTATAGCGGGGGCGGGGAACGAGCAGTACTTC. Amino acids: CASSPIAGAGNEQYF.

The V call is TRBV15, the J call TRBJ2-5, with a possible D match to TRBD2 (5 bases). CDR1 is LNHNV, CDR2 YYDKDF, per germline (reference sequence). This CDR3 contains 15 residues. V was trimmed by 0 bases and J by 5 bases, leaving 13 bases between them. CDR3 amino acids: CATSRERRLTETQYF. CDR3 sequence (DNA): TGTGCCACCAGCAGAGAAAGGAGACTAACGGAGACCCAGTACTTC.

The V and J genes are TRBV5-4 and TRBJ1-3; D gene ambiguous. The CDR3 runs to 14 residues. The V gene lost 5 bases and the J gene lost 0 bases, with 9 bases spanning the gap. The germline CDR1 and CDR2 sequences are SGHNT and YYREEE (reference sequence). CDR3 loop: CASSNAGSGNTIYF. CDR3 bases: TGTGCCAGCAGTAATGCGGGCTCTGGAAACACCATATATTTT.

V gene TRBV11-2 combines with J gene TRBJ1-1; D might be TRBD1 (5 bases). CDR3 length equals 13 residues. CDR1 is SGHAT and CDR2 is FQNNGV in the germline V gene. The V and J ends lost 2 bases and 5 bases respectively, with 9 bases between them. The CDR3 loop reads CASSLSRGTEAFF. The CDR3 bases are TGTGCCAGCAGCTTATCACGGGGGACTGAAGCTTTCTTT.

The V gene is TRBV27, the J gene TRBJ1-2; unclear D gene. Trimming took 4 bases from V and 8 from J, leaving 17 bases between them. Germline assignment: CDR1 MNHEY and CDR2 SMNVEV (reference sequence). The CDR3 contains 14 residues. The CDR3 loop reads CASSSYGSRGGYTF. CDR3 nucleotide sequence: TGTGCCAGCAGTTCTTACGGGTCGCGGGGAGGCTACACCTTC.

The genes are TRBV10-1 and TRBJ1-2; 9 nucleotides agree with TRBD1. CDR3 length: 20 amino acids. V was pared by 7 bases and J by 0 bases, with 21 bases of the junction left unmatched. Germline V gives CDR1 WNHNN, CDR2 SYGVQD (reference sequence). The CDR3 region is CASTPLSGQGRPLANYGYTF. The CDR3 coding sequence is TGCGCCAGCACCCCATTGTCGGGACAGGGACGGCCTTTAGCTAACTATGGCTACACCTTC.

The CDR3 region has the DNA TGTGCCACCAGCGGGCCGGGACAGGATATCTCTGGGGCCAACGTCCTGACTTTC. Its protein product is CATSGPGQDISGANVLTF. The chain is built from TRBV15 and TRBJ2-6; 8 bases agree with TRBD1. The CDR3 spans 18 residues. Germline assignment: CDR1 LNHNV and CDR2 YYDKDF (reference sequence). V dropped 5 bases and J dropped 0; count of bases not matched to a gene: 9.

CDR3 region: CASSQVLGRETQYF. The DNA of the CDR3 is TGTGCCAGCAGCCAAGTACTAGGGAGGGAGACCCAGTACTTC. This chain uses TRBV7-6 with TRBJ2-5; D possibly corresponds to TRBD2 (6 bases). Germline V gene sequence: CDR1 SGHVS, CDR2 FNYEAQ. The CDR3 spans 14 residues. V lost 5 bases and J lost 5, with 15 bases in between.

The chain couples TRBV6-5 to TRBJ2-7; TRBD1 matches 10 bases. V gave up 6 bases and J gave up 4 bases; unmatched junction bases: 3. This CDR3 has 13 residues. The germline V gene encodes CDR1 MNHEY and CDR2 SVGAGI. As DNA, the CDR3 is TGTGCCAGCAGGCCGGGACAGGGGTACGAGCAGTACTTC. Encoded protein: CASRPGQGYEQYF.

The J gene is TRBJ1-1, the V gene TRBV6-5; D ambiguous. The CDR3 has 15 amino acids. Germline V gene lookup returns CDR1 MNHEY and CDR2 SVGAGI. The ends were cut back, 6 bases at V and 0 bases at J, with 14 bases in the middle. The CDR3 spells CASRTGGDVNTEAFF. Written as DNA, the CDR3 is TGTGCCAGCAGAACCGGTGGAGACGTGAACACTGAAGCTTTCTTT.

This rearrangement joins TRBV28 to TRBJ1-1; D gene uncertain. Germline V lookup: CDR1 MDHEN, CDR2 SYDVKM. CDR3 length: 15 amino acids. The V and J ends lost 7 bases and 2 bases respectively, with 17 bases between them. The CDR3 here is CASTDTHPRNTEAFF. The CDR3 DNA sequence: TGTGCCAGCACCGATACCCACCCTAGAAACACTGAAGCTTTCTTT.

This clone appeared a few times. The chain combines TRBV30 with TRBJ1-5; D call uncertain. The V end lost 8 bases, the J end lost 7 bases, and 24 bases lay between the germline ends. The CDR3 totals 15 residues. Germline V gene data show CDR1 as GTSNPN and CDR2 as SVGIG (reference sequence). This CDR3 reads CAASMVASAGQPQHF. The CDR3 DNA sequence: TGTGCCGCGTCTATGGTGGCCTCAGCGGGGCAGCCCCAGCATTTT.

The V and J genes are TRBV19 and TRBJ2-3; 9 positions agree with TRBD2. Per the germline V gene, CDR1 is LNHDA and CDR2 is SQIVND (reference sequence). V dropped 5 bases and J dropped 4; count of bases not matched to a gene: 7. This CDR3 has 15 residues. The CDR3 here is CASSAGAGGSDTQYF. The DNA for the CDR3 is TGTGCCAGTAGTGCAGGAGCGGGGGGTTCAGATACGCAGTATTTT.

The V gene is TRBV18, the J gene TRBJ1-2, with TRBD1 identical over 7 bases. The CDR3 is 14 amino acids. Losses at the gene ends were 3 bases for V and 2 bases for J; bases not matched to a gene: 3. CDR1 and CDR2 from the germline V gene are KGHSH and LQKENI. The CDR3 region has the DNA TGTGCCAGCTCACCCAAGACAGGGAACTATGGCTACACCTTC. Protein product: CASSPKTGNYGYTF. The complete variable domain, with remaining parts taken from reference TRBV18 and TRBJ1-2, reads NAGVMQNPRHLVRRRGQEARLRCSPMKGHSHVYWYRQLPEEGLKFMVYLQKENIIDESGMPKERFSAEFPKEGPSILRIQQVVRGDSAAYFCASSPKTGNYGYTFGSGTRLTVV.